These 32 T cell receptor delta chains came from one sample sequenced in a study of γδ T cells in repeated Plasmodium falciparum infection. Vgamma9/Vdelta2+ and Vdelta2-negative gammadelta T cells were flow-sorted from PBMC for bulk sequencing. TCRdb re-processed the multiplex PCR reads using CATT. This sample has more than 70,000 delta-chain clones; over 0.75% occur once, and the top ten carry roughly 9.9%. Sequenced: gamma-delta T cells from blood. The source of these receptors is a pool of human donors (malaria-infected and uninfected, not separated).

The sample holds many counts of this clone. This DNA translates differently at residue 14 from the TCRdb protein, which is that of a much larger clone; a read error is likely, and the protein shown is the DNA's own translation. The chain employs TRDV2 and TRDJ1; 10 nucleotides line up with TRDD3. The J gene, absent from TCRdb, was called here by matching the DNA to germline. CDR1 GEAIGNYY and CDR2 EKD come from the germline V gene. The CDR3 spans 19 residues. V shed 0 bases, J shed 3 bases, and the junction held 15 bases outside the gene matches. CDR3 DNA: TGTGCCTGTGACACCGTCATGGGGACTGGGGGATTCGCCGCCGATAAACTCATCTTT. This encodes CACDTVMGTGGFAADKLIF.

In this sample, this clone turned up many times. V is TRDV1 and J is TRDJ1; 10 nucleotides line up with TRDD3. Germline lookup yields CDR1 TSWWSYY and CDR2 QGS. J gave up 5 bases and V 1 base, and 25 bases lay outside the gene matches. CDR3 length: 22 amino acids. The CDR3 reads CALGEPRSLPLLYWGISDKLIF. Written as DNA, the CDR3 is TGTGCTCTTGGGGAACCCCGATCCCTTCCTCTCCTTTACTGGGGGATCTCGGATAAACTCATCTTT.

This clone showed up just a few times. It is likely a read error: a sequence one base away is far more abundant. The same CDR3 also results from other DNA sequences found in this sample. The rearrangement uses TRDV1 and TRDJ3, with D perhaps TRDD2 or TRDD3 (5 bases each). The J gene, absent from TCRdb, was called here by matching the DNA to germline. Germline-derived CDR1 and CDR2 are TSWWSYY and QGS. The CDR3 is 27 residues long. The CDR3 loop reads CALGVLTTYRAWRIDGITSWDTRQMFF. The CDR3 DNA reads TGTGCTCTTGGGGTCCTCACTACCTACCGTGCGTGGCGGATAGACGGAATAACCTCCTGGGACACTCGACAGATGTTTTTC.

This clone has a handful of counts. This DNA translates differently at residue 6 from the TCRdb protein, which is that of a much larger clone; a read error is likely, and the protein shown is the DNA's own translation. The CDR3 sequence is CACDKMWPFLSHTDKLIF. CDR3 nucleotides: TGTGCCTGTGACAAGATGTGGCCGTTCTTATCCCACACCGATAAACTCATCTTT. This chain connects TRDV2 to TRDJ1; D remains unclear. The J gene, missing from TCRdb, was assigned here through DNA to germline matching. CDR1 and CDR2 (germline): GEAIGNYY, EKD. V was clipped by 2 bases and J by 0 bases, with 21 bases between them. The CDR3 spans 18 residues.

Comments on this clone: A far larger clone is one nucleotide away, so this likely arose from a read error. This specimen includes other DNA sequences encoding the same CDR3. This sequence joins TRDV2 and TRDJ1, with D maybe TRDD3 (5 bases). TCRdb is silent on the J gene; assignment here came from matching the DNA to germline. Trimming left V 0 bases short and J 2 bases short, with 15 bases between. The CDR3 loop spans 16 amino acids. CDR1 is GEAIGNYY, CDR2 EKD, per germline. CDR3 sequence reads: CACDTDSGLGTDKLIF. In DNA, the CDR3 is TGTGCCTGTGACACCGATTCAGGTTTGGGGACCGATAAACTCATCTTT.

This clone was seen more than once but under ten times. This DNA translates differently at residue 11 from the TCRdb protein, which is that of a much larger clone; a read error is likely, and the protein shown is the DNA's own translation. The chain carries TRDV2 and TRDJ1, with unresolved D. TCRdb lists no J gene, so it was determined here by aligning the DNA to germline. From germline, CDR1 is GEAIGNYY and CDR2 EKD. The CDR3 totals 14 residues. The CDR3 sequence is CACDPGTYTDELIF. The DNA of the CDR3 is TGTGCCTGTGACCCAGGTACTTACACCGATGAACTCATCTTT.

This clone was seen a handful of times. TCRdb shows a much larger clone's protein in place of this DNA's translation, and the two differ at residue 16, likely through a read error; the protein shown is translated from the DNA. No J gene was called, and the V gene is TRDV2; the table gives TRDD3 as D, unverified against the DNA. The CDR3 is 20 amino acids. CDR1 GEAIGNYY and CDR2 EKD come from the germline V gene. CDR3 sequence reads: CACDTVVASSSTGGRRRLIF. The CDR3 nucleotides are TGTGCCTGTGACACCGTGGTTGCGTCGTCTTCTACTGGGGGACGCCGCCGGCTCATCTTT.

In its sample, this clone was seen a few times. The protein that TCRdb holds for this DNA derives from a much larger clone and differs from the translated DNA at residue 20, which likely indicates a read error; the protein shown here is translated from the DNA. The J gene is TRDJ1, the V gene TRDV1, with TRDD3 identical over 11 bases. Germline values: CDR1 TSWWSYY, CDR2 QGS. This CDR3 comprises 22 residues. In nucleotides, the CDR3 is TGTGCTCTTGGGGATCCCCCTTCCTCCTGGGGGATACACACTTCGTACACCGATAAACCCATCTTT. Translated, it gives CALGDPPSSWGIHTSYTDKPIF.

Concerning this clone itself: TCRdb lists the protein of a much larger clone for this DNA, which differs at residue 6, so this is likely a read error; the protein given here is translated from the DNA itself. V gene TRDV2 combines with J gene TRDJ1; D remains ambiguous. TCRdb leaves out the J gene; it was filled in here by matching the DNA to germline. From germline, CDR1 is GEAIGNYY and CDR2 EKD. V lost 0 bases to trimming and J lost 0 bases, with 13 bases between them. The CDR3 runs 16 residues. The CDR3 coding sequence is TGTGCCTGTGACACCATCTCCCAAGCCGACACCGATAAACTCATCTTT. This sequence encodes CACDTISQADTDKLIF.

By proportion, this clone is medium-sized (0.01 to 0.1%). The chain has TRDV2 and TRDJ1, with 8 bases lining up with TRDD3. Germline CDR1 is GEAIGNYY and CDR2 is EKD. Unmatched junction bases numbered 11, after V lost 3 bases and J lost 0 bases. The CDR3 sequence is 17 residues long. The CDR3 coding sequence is TGTGCCTGTGACCCCGTGCTGGGGGAAAACTACACCGATAAACTCATCTTT. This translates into CACDPVLGENYTDKLIF.

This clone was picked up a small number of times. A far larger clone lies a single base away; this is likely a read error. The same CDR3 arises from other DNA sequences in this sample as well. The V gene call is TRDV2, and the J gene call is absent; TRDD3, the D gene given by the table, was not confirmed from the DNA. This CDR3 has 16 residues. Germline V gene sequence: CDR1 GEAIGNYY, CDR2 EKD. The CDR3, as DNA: TGTGCCTGTAACCCTCTGGGGGCCGGGTACACCGATAAACTAATCTTT. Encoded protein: CACNPLGAGYTDKLIF.

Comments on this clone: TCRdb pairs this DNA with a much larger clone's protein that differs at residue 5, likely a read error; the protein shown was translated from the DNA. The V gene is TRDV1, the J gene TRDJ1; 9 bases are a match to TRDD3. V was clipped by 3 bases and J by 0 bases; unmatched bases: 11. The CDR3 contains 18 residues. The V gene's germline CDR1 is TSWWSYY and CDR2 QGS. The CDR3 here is CALGDLAPGGLYTDKLIF. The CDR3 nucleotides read TGTGCTCTTGGGGACCTAGCCCCTGGGGGATTGTACACCGATAAACTCATCTTT.

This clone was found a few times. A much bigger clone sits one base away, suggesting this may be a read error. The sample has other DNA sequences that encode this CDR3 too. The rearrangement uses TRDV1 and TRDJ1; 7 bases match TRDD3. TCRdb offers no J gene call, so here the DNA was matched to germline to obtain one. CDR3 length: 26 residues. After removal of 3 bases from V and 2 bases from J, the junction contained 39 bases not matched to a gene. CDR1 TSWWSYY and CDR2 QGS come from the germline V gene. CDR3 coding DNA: TGTGCTCTTGGGGACCACCCCCCCGTCCCACCCGGTGGGGGAATAAGGGGCCCACTCTATACCGATAAACTCATCTTT. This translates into CALGDHPPVPPGGGIRGPLYTDKLIF.

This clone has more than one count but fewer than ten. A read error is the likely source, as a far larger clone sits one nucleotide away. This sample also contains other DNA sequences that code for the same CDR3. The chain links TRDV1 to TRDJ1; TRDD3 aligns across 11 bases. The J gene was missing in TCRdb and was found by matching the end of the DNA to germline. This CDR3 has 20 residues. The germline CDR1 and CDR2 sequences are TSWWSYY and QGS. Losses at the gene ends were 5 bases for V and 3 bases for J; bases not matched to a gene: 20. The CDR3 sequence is CALGNRRILPLGDTADKLIF. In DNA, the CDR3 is TGTGCTCTTGGGAACCGGCGGATCCTACCTTTGGGGGATACGGCCGATAAACTCATCTTT.

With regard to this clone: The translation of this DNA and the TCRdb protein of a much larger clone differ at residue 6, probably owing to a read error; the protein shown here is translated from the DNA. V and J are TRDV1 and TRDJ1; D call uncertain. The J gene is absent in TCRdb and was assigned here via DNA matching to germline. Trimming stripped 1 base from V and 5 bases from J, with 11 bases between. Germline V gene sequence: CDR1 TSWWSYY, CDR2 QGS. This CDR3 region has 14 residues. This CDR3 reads CALGEPDRRDKLIF. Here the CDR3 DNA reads TGTGCTCTTGGGGAACCAGACAGGAGAGATAAACTCATCTTT.

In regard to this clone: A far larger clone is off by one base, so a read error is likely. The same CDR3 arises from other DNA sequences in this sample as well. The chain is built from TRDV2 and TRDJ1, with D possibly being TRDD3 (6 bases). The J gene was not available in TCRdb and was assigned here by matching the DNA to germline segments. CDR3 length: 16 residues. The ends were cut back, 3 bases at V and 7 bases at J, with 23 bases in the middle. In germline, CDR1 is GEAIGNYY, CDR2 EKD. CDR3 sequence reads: CACDAFRGGYSSKLIF. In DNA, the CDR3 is TGTGCCTGTGACGCTTTCCGTGGGGGGTACTCCTCTAAACTCATCTTT.

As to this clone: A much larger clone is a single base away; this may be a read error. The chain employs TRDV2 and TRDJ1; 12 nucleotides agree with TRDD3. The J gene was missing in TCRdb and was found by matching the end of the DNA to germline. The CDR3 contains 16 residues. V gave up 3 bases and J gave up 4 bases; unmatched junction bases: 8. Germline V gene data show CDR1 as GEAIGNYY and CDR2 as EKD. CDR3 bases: TGTGCCTGTGACCTGCTGGGGGATACGTCCAGCGATAAACTCATCTTT. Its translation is CACDLLGDTSSDKLIF.

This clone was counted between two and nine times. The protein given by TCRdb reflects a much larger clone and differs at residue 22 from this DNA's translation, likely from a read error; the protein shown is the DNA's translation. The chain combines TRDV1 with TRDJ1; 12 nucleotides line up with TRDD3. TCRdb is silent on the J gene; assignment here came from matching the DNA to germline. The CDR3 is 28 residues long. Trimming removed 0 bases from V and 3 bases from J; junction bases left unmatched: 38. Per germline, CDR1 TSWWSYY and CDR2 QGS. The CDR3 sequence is CALGELGPTTYWGIPRNLLNPGADKLIF. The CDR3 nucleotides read TGTGCTCTTGGGGAACTAGGGCCTACTACCTACTGGGGGATACCCCGTAATCTGCTAAATCCGGGGGCCGATAAACTCATCTTT.

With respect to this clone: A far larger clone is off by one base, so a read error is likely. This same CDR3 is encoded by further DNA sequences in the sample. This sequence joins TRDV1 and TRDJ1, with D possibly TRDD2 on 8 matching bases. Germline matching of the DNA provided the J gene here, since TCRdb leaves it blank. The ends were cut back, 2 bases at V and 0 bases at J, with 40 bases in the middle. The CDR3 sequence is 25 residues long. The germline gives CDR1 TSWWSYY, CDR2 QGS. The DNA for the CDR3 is TGTGCTCTTGGGGAAGCGCCACCCCCGGCTTCCTACCCTTACTGGGGACTGGAGTACACCGATAAACTCATCTTT. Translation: CALGEAPPPASYPYWGLEYTDKLIF.

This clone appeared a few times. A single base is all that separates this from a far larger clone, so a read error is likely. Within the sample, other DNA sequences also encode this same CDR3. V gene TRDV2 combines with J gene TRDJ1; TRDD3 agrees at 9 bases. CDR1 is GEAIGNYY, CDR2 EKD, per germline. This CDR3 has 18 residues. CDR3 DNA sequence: TGTGCCTGTGACACGGTTACTGGGGGACAGACATACACTGATAAACTCATCTTT. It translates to CACDTVTGGQTYTDKLIF.

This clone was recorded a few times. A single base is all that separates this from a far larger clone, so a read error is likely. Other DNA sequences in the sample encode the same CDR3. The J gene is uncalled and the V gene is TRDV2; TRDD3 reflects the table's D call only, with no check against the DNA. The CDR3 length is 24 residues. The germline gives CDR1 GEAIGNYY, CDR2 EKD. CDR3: CACDTFAKDDSYWGISWDTRQMFF. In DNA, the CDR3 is TGTGCCTGTGACACCTTCGCGAAAGACGACTCTTACTGGGGGATTTCCTGGGACACCCGACAGATGTTCTTC.

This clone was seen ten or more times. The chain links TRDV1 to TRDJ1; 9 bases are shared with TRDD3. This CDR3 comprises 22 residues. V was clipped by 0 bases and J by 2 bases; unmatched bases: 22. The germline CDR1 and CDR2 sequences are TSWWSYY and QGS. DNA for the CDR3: TGTGCTCTTGGGGAACTACCTTCGATTACTGGGGGACATTACAGCTCTACCGATAAACTCATCTTT. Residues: CALGELPSITGGHYSSTDKLIF.

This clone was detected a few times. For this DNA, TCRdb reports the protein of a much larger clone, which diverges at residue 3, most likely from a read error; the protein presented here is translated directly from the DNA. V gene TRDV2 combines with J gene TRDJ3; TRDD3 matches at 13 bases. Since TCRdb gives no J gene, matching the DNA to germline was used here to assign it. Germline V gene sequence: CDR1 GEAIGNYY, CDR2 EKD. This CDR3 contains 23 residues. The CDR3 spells CARDTGSTGGYATRSWDTRQMFF. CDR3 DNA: TGTGCCCGTGACACGGGGAGTACTGGGGGATACGCCACCCGCTCCTGGGACACCCGACAGATGTTTTTC.

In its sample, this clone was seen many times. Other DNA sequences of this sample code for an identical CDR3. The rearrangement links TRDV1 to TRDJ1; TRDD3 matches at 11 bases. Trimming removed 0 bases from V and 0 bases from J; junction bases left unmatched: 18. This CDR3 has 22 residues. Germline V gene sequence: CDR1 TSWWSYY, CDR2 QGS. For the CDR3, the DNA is TGTGCTCTTGGGGAACTTCGGCCTATCTGGGGGATACAAAACCCGTACACCGATAAACTCATCTTT. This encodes CALGELRPIWGIQNPYTDKLIF.

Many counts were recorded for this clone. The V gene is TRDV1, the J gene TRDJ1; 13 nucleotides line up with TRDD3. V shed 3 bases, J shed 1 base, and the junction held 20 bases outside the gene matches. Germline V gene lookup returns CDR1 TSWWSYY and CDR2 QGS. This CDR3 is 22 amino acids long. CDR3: CALGDRYGLPNYWGIRTDKLIF. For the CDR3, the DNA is TGTGCTCTTGGGGATCGCTACGGCCTCCCTAACTACTGGGGGATACGCACCGATAAACTCATCTTT.

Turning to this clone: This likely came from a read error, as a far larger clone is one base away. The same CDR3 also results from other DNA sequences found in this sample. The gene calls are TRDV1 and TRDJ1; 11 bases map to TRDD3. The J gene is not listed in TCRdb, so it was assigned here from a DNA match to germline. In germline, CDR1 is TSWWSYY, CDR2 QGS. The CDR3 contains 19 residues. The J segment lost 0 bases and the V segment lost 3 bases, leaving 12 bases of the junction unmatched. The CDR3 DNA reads TGTGCTCTTGGGGACCTGTCATCTTCTGGGGGATACTACACCGATAAACTCATCTTT. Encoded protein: CALGDLSSSGGYYTDKLIF.

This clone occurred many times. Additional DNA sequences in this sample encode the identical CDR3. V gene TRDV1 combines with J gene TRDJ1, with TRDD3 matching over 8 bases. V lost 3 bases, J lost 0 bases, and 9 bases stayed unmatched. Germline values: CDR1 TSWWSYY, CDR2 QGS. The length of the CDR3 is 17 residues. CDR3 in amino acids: CALGEGAGIPDTDKLIF. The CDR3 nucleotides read TGTGCTCTTGGGGAGGGCGCGGGGATACCGGACACCGATAAACTCATCTTT.

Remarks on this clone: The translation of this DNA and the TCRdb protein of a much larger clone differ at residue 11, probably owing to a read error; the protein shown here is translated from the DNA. The CDR3 DNA reads TGTGCTCTTGGGGAACTTCGTCGGGGGGGACATGGGCCACAACTCTTCTTT. Its translation is CALGELRRGGHGPQLFF. V and J are TRDV1 and TRDJ2, with D perhaps TRDD3 (6 bases). TCRdb does not report a J gene; here it was assigned by matching the DNA to germline references. Deletions cut 0 bases from V and 9 bases from J, with 20 bases between. Germline V gives CDR1 TSWWSYY, CDR2 QGS. The CDR3 is 17 residues long.

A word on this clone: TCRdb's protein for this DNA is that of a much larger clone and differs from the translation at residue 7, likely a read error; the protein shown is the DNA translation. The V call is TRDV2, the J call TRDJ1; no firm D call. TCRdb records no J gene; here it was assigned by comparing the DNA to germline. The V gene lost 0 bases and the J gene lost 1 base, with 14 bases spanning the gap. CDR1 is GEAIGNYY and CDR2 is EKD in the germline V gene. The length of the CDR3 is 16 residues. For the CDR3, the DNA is TGTGCCTGTGACACCATTCCCCGCAAGGCCACCGATAAACTCATCTTT. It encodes CACDTIPRKATDKLIF.

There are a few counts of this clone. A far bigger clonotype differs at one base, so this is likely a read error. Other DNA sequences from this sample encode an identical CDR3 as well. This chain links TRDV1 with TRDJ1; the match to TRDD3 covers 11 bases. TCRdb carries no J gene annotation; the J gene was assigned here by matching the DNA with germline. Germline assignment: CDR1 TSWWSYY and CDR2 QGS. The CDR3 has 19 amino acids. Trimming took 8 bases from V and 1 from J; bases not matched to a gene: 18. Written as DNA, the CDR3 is TGTGCTCTTTCCCTGAGGCCCTCCTACTGGGGGATAGGCACCGATAAACTCATCTTT. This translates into CALSLRPSYWGIGTDKLIF.

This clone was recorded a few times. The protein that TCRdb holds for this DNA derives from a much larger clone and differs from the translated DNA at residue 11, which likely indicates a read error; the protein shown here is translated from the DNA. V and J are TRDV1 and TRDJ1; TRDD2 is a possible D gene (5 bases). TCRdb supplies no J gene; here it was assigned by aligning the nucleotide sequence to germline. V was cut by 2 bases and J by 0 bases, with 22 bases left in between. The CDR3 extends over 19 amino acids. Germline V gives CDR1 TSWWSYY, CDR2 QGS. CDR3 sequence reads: CALGERSRPTVMYTDKLIF. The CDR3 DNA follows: TGTGCTCTTGGGGAAAGGAGTAGACCTACTGTGATGTACACCGATAAACTCATCTTT.

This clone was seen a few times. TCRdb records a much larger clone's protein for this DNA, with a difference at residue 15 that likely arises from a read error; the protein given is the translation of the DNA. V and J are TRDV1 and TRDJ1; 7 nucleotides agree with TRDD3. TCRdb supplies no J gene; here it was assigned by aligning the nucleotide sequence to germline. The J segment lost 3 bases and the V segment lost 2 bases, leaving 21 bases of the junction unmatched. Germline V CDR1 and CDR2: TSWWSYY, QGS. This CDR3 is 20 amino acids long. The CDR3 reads CALGEKEDTPYLLYADKLIF. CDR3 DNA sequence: TGTGCTCTTGGGGAAAAGGAGGATACGCCGTACTTGTTGTACGCCGATAAACTCATCTTT.